These T cell receptor beta chains were read from a single sample in a study of early T cells in non-severe SARS-CoV-2 infection. MiXCR, applied by TCRdb to the 5' RACE reads, yields one record per CDR3 protein. This table has about 22,000 distinct CDR3 sequences, roughly 3.5% appearing once. Sequenced material: whole blood. These receptors were taken from an adult who was a healthcare worker with PCR-confirmed SARS-CoV-2 infection or an uninfected control (not recorded which). CDR3s include the opening cysteine and the closing phenylalanine or tryptophan. Expanded clones are given a class, and other clones once, few, many or no size at all.

cdr3_length: 16; clone_size: many; v_call: TRBV7-2; cdr3_aa: CASSPRLAGVPDTQYF
cdr3_length: 17; clone_size: many; v_call: TRBV11-3; cdr3_aa: CASSSGTSGPARDEQFF
cdr3_length: 16; clone_size: many; v_call: TRBV2; cdr3_aa: CASRQRGGWFDSPLHF
cdr3_length: 13; clone_size: -; v_call: TRBV7-9; cdr3_aa: CASSLGQGYGYTF
cdr3_length: 15; clone_size: many; v_call: TRBV20-1; cdr3_aa: CSAEEGATSTDTQYF
cdr3_length: 14; clone_size: medium-sized; v_call: TRBV5-6; cdr3_aa: CASSLGLAMKTQYF
cdr3_length: 15; clone_size: medium-sized; v_call: TRBV7-2; cdr3_aa: CASSLDQGHSQPQHF
cdr3_length: 13; clone_size: many; v_call: TRBV29-1; cdr3_aa: CSVARSYNSPLHF
cdr3_length: 16; clone_size: -; v_call: TRBV27; cdr3_aa: CASSLSQGEVTDTQYF
cdr3_length: 14; clone_size: many; v_call: TRBV29-1; cdr3_aa: CSVAWGQTSYEQYF
cdr3_length: 12; clone_size: many; v_call: TRBV6-1; cdr3_aa: CASTKTGDEQYF
cdr3_length: 14; clone_size: -; v_call: TRBV9; cdr3_aa: CASSVGGNTGELFF
cdr3_length: 14; clone_size: many; v_call: TRBV7-2; cdr3_aa: CASRERGVGDEQYF
cdr3_length: 15; clone_size: many; v_call: TRBV28; cdr3_aa: CASSLSPGVADTQYF
cdr3_length: 15; clone_size: many; v_call: TRBV20-1; cdr3_aa: CSASGRVAGTDTQYF
cdr3_length: 12; clone_size: -; v_call: TRBV18; cdr3_aa: CASSPTTYEQYF
cdr3_length: 13; clone_size: many; v_call: TRBV11-3; cdr3_aa: CASSLRGKETQYF
cdr3_length: 16; clone_size: many; v_call: TRBV11-1; cdr3_aa: CASSYRDRGLVDEQFF
cdr3_length: 12; clone_size: many; v_call: TRBV7-9; cdr3_aa: CASRWGYNEQFF
cdr3_length: 18; clone_size: many; v_call: TRBV19; cdr3_aa: CASSFLGPSGVSYNEQFF
cdr3_length: 17; clone_size: many; v_call: TRBV20-1; cdr3_aa: CSARAALGRGPTDTQYF
cdr3_length: 15; clone_size: many; v_call: TRBV5-4; cdr3_aa: CASSLETSGTKEQYF
cdr3_length: 15; clone_size: many; v_call: TRBV30; cdr3_aa: CAWSETSGRRNEQFF
cdr3_length: 15; clone_size: many; v_call: TRBV7-2; cdr3_aa: CASSPQGQSSYEQYF
cdr3_length: 13; clone_size: many; v_call: TRBV30; cdr3_aa: CAWSPGRDQPQHF
cdr3_length: 14; clone_size: many; v_call: TRBV7-2; cdr3_aa: CASSLRGNTGELFF
cdr3_length: 13; clone_size: many; v_call: TRBV7-6; cdr3_aa: CASSGGADPEQFF
cdr3_length: 16; clone_size: many; v_call: TRBV20-1; cdr3_aa: CSARDLGTGLHEKLFF
cdr3_length: 14; clone_size: many; v_call: TRBV18; cdr3_aa: CASSPQGTNEKLFF
cdr3_length: 16; clone_size: many; v_call: TRBV15; cdr3_aa: CATSRERGVFTGELFF
cdr3_length: 16; clone_size: few; v_call: TRBV7-9; cdr3_aa: CASFLGGPRTDYGYTF
cdr3_length: 9; clone_size: many; v_call: TRBV10-1; cdr3_aa: CASIGGYTF
cdr3_length: 15; clone_size: many; v_call: TRBV18; cdr3_aa: CASSPPGQANYGYTF
cdr3_length: 14; clone_size: many; v_call: TRBV20-1; cdr3_aa: CSASSGGSGYEQYF
cdr3_length: 15; clone_size: many; v_call: TRBV7-2; cdr3_aa: CASSLGGSSSYEQYF
cdr3_length: 16; clone_size: few; v_call: TRBV3-1; cdr3_aa: CASSGSGSVNTGELFF
cdr3_length: 16; clone_size: many; v_call: TRBV20-1; cdr3_aa: CSARDLRTGNNYGYTF
cdr3_length: 14; clone_size: many; v_call: TRBV20-1; cdr3_aa: CSARATGPRYEQYF
cdr3_length: 15; clone_size: many; v_call: TRBV3-1; cdr3_aa: CASSRHTAANTEAFF
cdr3_length: 15; clone_size: -; v_call: TRBV7-3; cdr3_aa: CASSFRGGRTDTQYF